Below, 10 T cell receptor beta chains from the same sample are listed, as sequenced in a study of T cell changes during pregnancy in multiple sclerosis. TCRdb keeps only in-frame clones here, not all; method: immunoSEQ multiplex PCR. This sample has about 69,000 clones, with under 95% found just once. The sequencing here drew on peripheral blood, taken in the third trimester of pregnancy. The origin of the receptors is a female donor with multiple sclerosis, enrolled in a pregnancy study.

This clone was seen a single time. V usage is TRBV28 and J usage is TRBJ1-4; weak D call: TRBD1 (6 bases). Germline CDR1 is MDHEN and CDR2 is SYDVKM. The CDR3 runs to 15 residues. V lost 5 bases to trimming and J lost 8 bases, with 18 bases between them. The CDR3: CASSVTGKGDEKLFF. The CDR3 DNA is TGTGCCAGCAGTGTGACAGGTAAAGGTGACGAAAAACTGTTTTTT. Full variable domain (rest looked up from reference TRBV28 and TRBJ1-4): DVKVTQSSRYLVKRTGEKVFLECVQDMDHENMFWYRQDPGLGLRLIYFSYDVKMKEKGDIPEGYSVSREKKERFSLILESASTNQTSMYLCASSVTGKGDEKLFFGSGTQLSVL.

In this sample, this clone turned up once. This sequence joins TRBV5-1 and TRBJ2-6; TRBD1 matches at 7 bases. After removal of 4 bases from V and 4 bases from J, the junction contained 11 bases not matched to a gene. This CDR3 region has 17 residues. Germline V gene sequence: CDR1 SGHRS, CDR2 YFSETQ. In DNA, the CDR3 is TGCGCCAGCAGCAAACTCTCTACAGGGGTCGGGGCCAACGTCCTGACTTTC. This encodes CASSKLSTGVGANVLTF.

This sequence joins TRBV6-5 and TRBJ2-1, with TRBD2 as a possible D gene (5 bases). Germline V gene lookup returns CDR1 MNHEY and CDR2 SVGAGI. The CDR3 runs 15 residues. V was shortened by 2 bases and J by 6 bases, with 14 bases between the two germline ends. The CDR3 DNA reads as TGTGCCAGCAGTTACAGTGAGGGAGTGGGCAATGAGCAGTTCTTC. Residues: CASSYSEGVGNEQFF.

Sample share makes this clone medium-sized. CDR3: CASSDSPHDEQFF. The DNA of the CDR3 is TGTGCCAGCAGTGATTCCCCACACGATGAGCAGTTCTTC. This chain joins TRBV6-1 and TRBJ2-1; the D is unclear. The CDR3 sequence is 13 residues long. Per germline, CDR1 MNHNS and CDR2 SASEGT. Trimming took off 3 bases at V and 8 bases at J, with 11 bases between the two ends.

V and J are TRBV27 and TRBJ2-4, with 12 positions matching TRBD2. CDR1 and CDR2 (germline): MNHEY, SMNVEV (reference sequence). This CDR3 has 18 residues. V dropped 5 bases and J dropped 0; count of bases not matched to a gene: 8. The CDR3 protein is CASSTWTSGVLAKNIQYF. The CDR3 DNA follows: TGTGCCAGCAGTACATGGACTAGCGGGGTGTTAGCCAAAAACATTCAGTACTTC.

The CDR3 DNA is TGTGCCAGCAGGGAGAGGCAACATTCCTACGAGCAGTACTTC. Translation gives CASRERQHSYEQYF. J is TRBJ2-7 and V is TRBV2; D gene uncertain. Trimming pared 6 bases from V and 1 base from J, leaving 13 bases between. The CDR3 covers 14 residues. Germline CDR1 reads SNHLY; CDR2 reads FYNNEI.

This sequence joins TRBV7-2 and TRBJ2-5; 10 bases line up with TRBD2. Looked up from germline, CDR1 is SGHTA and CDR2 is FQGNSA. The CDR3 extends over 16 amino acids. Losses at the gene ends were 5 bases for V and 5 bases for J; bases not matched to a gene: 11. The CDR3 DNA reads TGTGCCAGCAGCACAGGGGGTAGCGGGGGGTTGGAGACCCAGTACTTC. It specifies CASSTGGSGGLETQYF.

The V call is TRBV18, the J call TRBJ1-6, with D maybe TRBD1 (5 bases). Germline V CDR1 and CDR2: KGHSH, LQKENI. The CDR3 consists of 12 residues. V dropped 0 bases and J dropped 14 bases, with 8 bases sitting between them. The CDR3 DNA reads TGTGCCAGCTCACCACCAGGGGCGGCCCTCCACTTT. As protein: CASSPPGAALHF.

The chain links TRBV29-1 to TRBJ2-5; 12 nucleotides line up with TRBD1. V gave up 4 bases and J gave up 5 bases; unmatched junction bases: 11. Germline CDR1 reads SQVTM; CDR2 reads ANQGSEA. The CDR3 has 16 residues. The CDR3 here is CSVVGRGQGAGETQYF. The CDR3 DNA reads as TGCAGCGTTGTGGGTAGGGGACAGGGGGCCGGGGAGACCCAGTACTTC. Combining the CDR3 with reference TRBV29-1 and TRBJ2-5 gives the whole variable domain SAVISQKPSRDICQRGTSLTIQCQVDSQVTMMFWYRQQPGQSLTLIATANQGSEATYESGFVIDKFPISRPNLTFSTLTVSNMSPEDSSIYLCSVVGRGQGAGETQYFGPGTRLLVL.

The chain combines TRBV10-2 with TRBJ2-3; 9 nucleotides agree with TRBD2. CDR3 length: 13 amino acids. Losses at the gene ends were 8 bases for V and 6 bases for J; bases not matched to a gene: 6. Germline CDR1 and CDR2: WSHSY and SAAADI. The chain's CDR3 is CASGLAGQDTQYF. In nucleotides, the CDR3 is TGCGCCAGCGGGCTAGCGGGGCAGGATACGCAGTATTTT.